The 27 T cell receptor beta chains reported below all come from one sample, sequenced in a study of cytomegalovirus exposure and HLA in healthy donors. 60 Vbeta and 13 Jbeta primers were used in PCR. Generated by immunoSEQ multiplex PCR, the TCRdb table keeps only in-frame clones and is missing some. The repertoire holds roughly 100,000 clones, with around 80% as singletons. Sequencing was carried out using PBMCs. Receptor source: a male donor in good health and CMV-seronegative.

The chain combines TRBV9 with TRBJ1-2; tentative D call: TRBD1 (5 bases). V gave up 4 bases and J gave up 4 bases, with 20 bases separating them. The CDR3 length is 16 residues. Germline values: CDR1 SGDLS, CDR2 YYNGEE. The DNA for the CDR3 is TGTGCCAGCAGCCCCCGCCCGGGACTCTCGATCTATGGCTACACCTTC. Translated: CASSPRPGLSIYGYTF.

The chain links TRBV4-1 to TRBJ2-7, with D perhaps matching TRBD2 (5 bases). This CDR3 region has 13 residues. Deletions cut 6 bases from V and 5 bases from J, with 14 bases between. Germline loops: CDR1 MGHRA, CDR2 YSYEKL. The CDR3 DNA sequence: TGCGCCAGCAGTGGACTCCTAGTCCACGAGCAGTACTTC. This codes for CASSGLLVHEQYF.

The chain has TRBV28 and TRBJ1-4; 8 nucleotides line up with TRBD1. The CDR3 contains 15 residues. CDR1 MDHEN and CDR2 SYDVKM come from the germline V gene. Germline trimming cut 4 bases from V and 8 bases from J; bases unmatched to any gene: 9. The CDR3 DNA follows: TGTGCCAGCAGTTCCCCCGGACAGGGTAGGGAAAAACTGTTTTTT. This encodes CASSSPGQGREKLFF.

The chain employs TRBV7-9 and TRBJ2-7; D is ambiguous. The ends were cut back, 5 bases at V and 6 bases at J, with 17 bases in the middle. Per the germline V gene, CDR1 is SEHNR and CDR2 is FQNEAQ (reference sequence). The CDR3 runs 14 residues. The CDR3 is CASSIMTPAGEQYF. CDR3 bases: TGTGCCAGCAGCATCATGACACCAGCCGGCGAGCAGTACTTC.

The V and J genes are TRBV10-3 and TRBJ2-7, with D possibly matching TRBD2 (6 bases). The germline V gene has CDR1 ENHRY and CDR2 SYGVKD. The CDR3 spans 20 residues. Deletions cut 4 bases from V and 3 bases from J, with 31 bases between. The CDR3 loop reads CAISGWDSSSSLGGYYEQYF. The CDR3 coding sequence is TGTGCCATCAGTGGTTGGGACTCCTCCAGCTCCCTCGGGGGTTACTACGAGCAGTACTTC.

The chain is built from TRBV7-9 and TRBJ2-2, with a tentative D call TRBD2 (5 bases). The CDR3 is 14 residues long. Trimming cost V 5 bases and J 0 bases, with 7 bases left between them. Germline CDR1 SEHNR, CDR2 FQNEAQ (reference sequence). The CDR3 sequence is CASSRGPNTGELFF. The CDR3 DNA reads as TGTGCCAGCAGCCGAGGGCCGAACACCGGGGAGCTGTTTTTT. The whole variable domain, filled in from reference TRBV7-9 and TRBJ2-2, reads DTGVSQNPRHKITKRGQNVTFRCDPISEHNRLYWYRQTLGQGPEFLTYFQNEAQLEKSRLLSDRFSAERPKGSFSTLEIQRTEQGDSAMYLCASSRGPNTGELFFGEGSRLTVL.

The V gene is TRBV11-3, the J gene TRBJ2-5, with unresolved D. The V end lost 1 base, the J end lost 7 bases, and 13 bases lay between the germline ends. The CDR3 sequence is 14 residues long. Per germline, CDR1 SGHNT and CDR2 YENEEA. Here the CDR3 reads CASSLAVSKRTQYF. The CDR3 nucleotides read TGTGCCAGCAGCTTAGCTGTTAGCAAGAGGACCCAGTACTTC.

V usage is TRBV18 and J usage is TRBJ2-2; the D gene is possibly TRBD2 (6 bases). The V gene's germline CDR1 is KGHSH and CDR2 LQKENI. The CDR3 totals 15 residues. V lost 3 bases to trimming and J lost 4 bases, with 12 bases between them. CDR3 region: CASSPAGRTTGELFF. Written as DNA, the CDR3 is TGTGCCAGCTCACCGGCAGGGAGGACCACCGGGGAGCTGTTTTTT. The whole variable domain, remainder taken from reference TRBV18 and TRBJ2-2, is NAGVMQNPRHLVRRRGQEARLRCSPMKGHSHVYWYRQLPEEGLKFMVYLQKENIIDESGMPKERFSAEFPKEGPSILRIQQVVRGDSAAYFCASSPAGRTTGELFFGEGSRLTVL.

The chain uses TRBV7-2 and TRBJ2-2; the D gene is possibly TRBD2 (6 bases). The CDR3 has 15 amino acids. Deletions cut 1 base from V and 5 bases from J, with 11 bases between. Germline V CDR1 and CDR2: SGHTA, FQGNSA. The CDR3 bases are TGTGCCAGCAGCTTAGTAGCCCTAGCGACCGGGGAGCTGTTTTTT. The encoded protein is CASSLVALATGELFF.

This chain links TRBV30 with TRBJ1-2; D ambiguous. The CDR3 spans 11 residues. V was trimmed by 3 bases and J by 4 bases, leaving 6 bases between them. Germline V gene data show CDR1 as GTSNPN and CDR2 as SVGIG (reference sequence). CDR3 sequence reads: CAWRLAYGYTF. The CDR3 DNA sequence: TGTGCCTGGAGACTAGCCTATGGCTACACCTTC.

The CDR3 protein is CASSPGGYQPQHF. The CDR3 DNA sequence: TGTGCCAGCAGTCCGGGGGGATATCAGCCCCAGCATTTT. The chain has TRBV27 and TRBJ1-5, with D tentatively TRBD1 (5 bases). The CDR3 length is 13 residues. The germline V gene encodes CDR1 MNHEY and CDR2 SMNVEV (reference sequence). Between the trimmed V and J ends, which lost 5 bases and 5 bases, there was a span of 10 bases.

The chain employs TRBV7-2 and TRBJ2-1, with 7 bases that match TRBD1. CDR3 size: 13 residues. The V segment lost 4 bases and the J segment 6 bases; nucleotides outside the gene matches: 3. Germline V gene sequence: CDR1 SGHTA, CDR2 FQGNSA. CDR3 protein: CASSYRQGNEQFF. CDR3 nucleotide sequence: TGTGCCAGCAGCTATCGACAGGGCAATGAGCAGTTCTTC.

The chain has TRBV30 and TRBJ2-3; perhaps TRBD1 as D (5 bases). Germline V lookup: CDR1 GTSNPN, CDR2 SVGIG (reference sequence). Trimming cost V 0 bases and J 4 bases, with 14 bases left between them. This CDR3 region has 15 residues. The CDR3 sequence: CAWSVSQGGSDTQYF. The DNA of the CDR3 is TGTGCCTGGAGTGTCAGCCAGGGTGGTTCAGATACGCAGTATTTT.

In this sample, this clone turned up once. The V call is TRBV2, the J call TRBJ2-3; 8 bases are a match to TRBD1. V gave up 6 bases and J gave up 2 bases; unmatched junction bases: 7. Germline lookup yields CDR1 SNHLY and CDR2 FYNNEI. The CDR3 consists of 15 residues. Here the CDR3 DNA reads TGTGCCAGCAGGGTACAGGGGGTGGTCACAGATACGCAGTATTTT. Encoded protein: CASRVQGVVTDTQYF.

The chain couples TRBV14 to TRBJ1-5; 7 bases are a match to TRBD1. After removal of 1 base from V and 2 bases from J, the junction contained 2 bases not matched to a gene. The CDR3 length is 15 residues. Per germline, CDR1 SGHDN and CDR2 FVKESK. The CDR3 sequence is CASSQAGQGNQPQHF. The DNA for the CDR3 is TGTGCCAGCAGCCAAGCAGGACAGGGCAATCAGCCCCAGCATTTT.

CDR3 sequence: CASKGEGGPTETQYF. In DNA, the CDR3 is TGTGCCAGCAAGGGTGAGGGGGGGCCGACGGAGACCCAGTACTTC. The chain links TRBV2 to TRBJ2-5, with D possibly TRBD2 on 7 matching bases. V was shortened by 7 bases and J by 5 bases, with 20 bases between the two germline ends. This CDR3 comprises 15 residues. Germline assignment: CDR1 SNHLY and CDR2 FYNNEI.

The chain is built from TRBV5-1 and TRBJ2-1; D perhaps matches TRBD1 (6 bases). The CDR3 loop spans 15 amino acids. In germline, CDR1 is SGHRS, CDR2 YFSETQ. Deletions cut 0 bases from V and 4 bases from J, with 11 bases between. CDR3 nucleotide sequence: TGCGCCAGCAGCTTGGTCCCGGACAGATACAATGAGCAGTTCTTC. Its protein is CASSLVPDRYNEQFF.

This CDR3 reads CASSRKTTYTDTQYF. CDR3 nucleotide sequence: TGTGCCAGCAGCCGGAAGACGACATACACAGATACGCAGTATTTT. The rearrangement joins TRBV7-9 to TRBJ2-3; D not certain. This CDR3 has 15 residues. The V gene lost 5 bases and the J gene lost 2 bases, with 14 bases spanning the gap. Germline loops: CDR1 SEHNR, CDR2 FQNEAQ (reference sequence).

This chain joins TRBV11-1 and TRBJ2-3, with D possibly matching TRBD2 (6 bases). In germline, CDR1 is SGHAT, CDR2 FQDESV (reference sequence). V dropped 5 bases and J dropped 2 bases, with 20 bases sitting between them. CDR3 length: 17 amino acids. CDR3 bases: TGTGCCAGCAGCCCGCTCGGGTGGGCTAGCGACACAGATACGCAGTATTTT. Translated, it gives CASSPLGWASDTDTQYF.

V gene TRBV30 combines with J gene TRBJ2-7; TRBD2 is a possible D gene (6 bases). V was clipped by 2 bases and J by 3 bases, with 8 bases between them. CDR1 and CDR2 (germline): GTSNPN, SVGIG (reference sequence). The CDR3 is 12 residues long. CDR3: CAWSKGLYEQYF. CDR3 nucleotides: TGTGCCTGGAGTAAGGGACTCTACGAGCAGTACTTC.

The rearrangement joins TRBV11-3 to TRBJ2-7; perhaps TRBD1 as D (5 bases). Germline V lookup: CDR1 SGHNT, CDR2 YENEEA. The CDR3 loop spans 13 amino acids. V was clipped by 6 bases and J by 7 bases, with 16 bases between them. The CDR3 spells CASSPGISEEQYF. CDR3 sequence (DNA): TGTGCCAGCAGTCCAGGGATTTCTGAAGAGCAGTACTTC.

On this clone: In the same sample, other DNA sequences code for this CDR3. The rearrangement joins TRBV28 to TRBJ2-7, with D perhaps TRBD1 (6 bases). The V and J ends lost 8 bases and 0 bases respectively, with 20 bases between them. Germline CDR1 reads MDHEN; CDR2 reads SYDVKM. The CDR3 loop spans 16 amino acids. DNA for the CDR3: TGTGCCAGCTCCCCCGGACAGCCCTTTAACTCCTACGAGCAGTACTTC. Protein: CASSPGQPFNSYEQYF.

The J gene is TRBJ2-7, the V gene TRBV7-2, with D tentatively TRBD1 (6 bases). V gave up 6 bases and J gave up 3 bases, with 12 bases separating them. The V gene's germline CDR1 is SGHTA and CDR2 FQGNSA. The CDR3 length is 13 residues. CDR3 nucleotide sequence: TGTGCCAGCAGTTATAGGGACAACTACGAGCAGTACTTC. Translation: CASSYRDNYEQYF.

The V call is TRBV2, the J call TRBJ2-5; 7 bases agree with TRBD1. Germline V gives CDR1 SNHLY, CDR2 FYNNEI. The CDR3 is made up of 14 amino acids. Trimming at V came to 10 bases and at J to 2 bases, leaving 10 bases not matched to a gene. CDR3 nucleotide sequence: TGTGCCAACGACAGACAGGGCAATCAAGAGACCCAGTACTTC. As protein: CANDRQGNQETQYF.

The V call is TRBV19, the J call TRBJ1-5, with D possibly TRBD1 on 5 matching bases. V lost 2 bases, J lost 4 bases, and 15 bases lay in between. This CDR3 comprises 16 residues. Germline CDR1 reads LNHDA; CDR2 reads SQIVND (reference sequence). The CDR3 here is CASSISETDWNQPQHF. The CDR3 DNA reads TGTGCCAGTAGTATATCCGAGACAGACTGGAATCAGCCCCAGCATTTT.

Concerning this clone: One end of the junction is discordant with germline, which a read error may explain. The V call is TRBV7-7, the J call TRBJ2-5; a weak D match, TRBD2 (7 bases). The CDR3 covers 14 residues. Germline V gene lookup returns CDR1 SSHAT and CDR2 FNYEAQ (reference sequence). This CDR3 reads CASTPIGGLETQYF. The CDR3 bases are TGTGCTAGCACCCCGATCGGGGGGCTCGAGACCCAGTACTTC.

The chain uses TRBV5-6 and TRBJ2-5; TRBD2 is a possible D gene (5 bases). The V and J ends lost 3 bases and 1 base respectively, with 16 bases between them. The germline gives CDR1 SGHDT, CDR2 YYEEEE. The CDR3 covers 16 residues. The CDR3 DNA reads TGTGCCAGCAGCTCCTTAGGAGGCGAGATCCAAGAGACCCAGTACTTC. It translates to CASSSLGGEIQETQYF. Together with reference TRBV5-6 and TRBJ2-5, the CDR3 gives the full variable domain: DAGVTQSPTHLIKTRGQQVTLRCSPKSGHDTVSWYQQALGQGPQFIFQYYEEEERQRGNFPDRFSGHQFPNYSSELNVNALLLGDSALYLCASSSLGGEIQETQYFGPGTRLLVL.